The following is a T cell receptor (beta chain) sequence with its context. This receptor's antigen is unknown. Per-base quality was not reported, and no clone a single base away is much larger than it. CDR1 and CDR2, per the germline V gene, are SGHTA and FQGNSA. The CDR3 sequence holds 15 residues, the cysteine and phenylalanine included. Just the 45-base CDR3 DNA is kept, in frame starting at base 1. V loses 5 bases at its end and J loses 7 bases; junction bases beyond the gene matches: 9. These data come from a study of blood T cells in healthy people across ages (dated by TCRdb to 2015 to 2017). The study in broad terms: Template switching captured roughly one uniquely barcoded TCR beta cDNA molecule per two T cells in model experiments. To track age-related changes in TCR beta repertoire diversity, the study relied on deep sequencing normalized with unique cDNA molecular identifiers. The donors were split into four age groups: young (average around 16 years), middle-aged (about 40), aged (more than 60) and long-lived (more than 80). To avoid experimental bias, donors of different ages were randomly spread across the sequencing lanes. For two donors (one aged 18 to 30 and one aged 80 or older), the study analyzed two additional independent replicas of 1 million unique cDNA reads from the same blood draw.

General conclusions and limits of the study: Estimates of total diversity based on one million sequenced T cells were considered lower bounds and underestimates. Compared with the aged group, the long-lived group had more naive CD4+ T cells, fewer expanded clones and increased TCR diversity, suggesting age selection. A strong correlation was found between observed TCR beta diversity and the percentage of naive T cells measured by flow cytometry. Observed TCR beta diversity per million T cells fell roughly linearly with age, and a significant reduction was already apparent by age around 40. Because donor CMV infection status was unknown, age-related changes in expanded clonotypes were potentially confounded. Conclusive comparison of naive and antigen-experienced compartments was prevented by the profiling of bulk unsorted PBMCs.

Systemically healthy Caucasian individuals from Russia, 39 in total and aged roughly 6 to 100 years, were included as donors. Each donor gave 8 to 10 milliliters of peripheral blood, collected into EDTA-treated Vacutainer tubes. Ficoll-Paque density-gradient centrifugation was used to isolate PBMCs, with at least 6 million obtained per sample. Trizol reagent was used to extract total RNA from the PBMCs, yielding at least 6 micrograms per sample. For every donor, flow cytometry on a PBMC aliquot measured the percentage of naive CD45RAhigh/CD27high T cells. The library was produced with 5' RACE. Data came from an Illumina HiSeq 2500. The second PCR ran for roughly 7 to 12 cycles and used a J-beta primer mix along with a sample-barcoded 5' primer. A unique molecular identifier was introduced onto each TCR beta cDNA molecule by a template-switch 5' adaptor carrying 12 random nucleotides. Each sample yielded at least 2.5 million CDR3-containing paired-end reads. First-strand cDNA was synthesized from all RNA with the Mint cDNA synthesis kit, primed by a TRBC-specific oligonucleotide. Following uracil-DNA glycosylase treatment, all cDNA underwent a first 18-cycle PCR with the universal primers M1SS and BC2_uni_R. Under the source paper's analysis protocol: Normalization of each sample was performed by random selection of 1 million high-quality reads, each carrying a distinct molecular identifier. Reads with shared molecular identifiers were discarded instead of being binned into consensus sequences. MiTCR, run with a Q25 quality threshold and the strictest error-elimination algorithm, handled CDR3 identification, clonotype clustering and error correction. A nonparametric unseen species model using Euler transformation provided a lower-bound estimate of total TCR beta diversity. TCRdb trimmed public reads at Q25 via fastp, called clones via MiXCR and kept in-frame beta chains. Rows are combined by CDR3 protein, so each entry shows the most common genes and DNA. The V and J calls reflect TCRdb's pipeline rather than the authors' work. Recorded for this sample are approximately 810,000 distinct CDR3 sequences; around 36% of them occurred a single time. The leading ten clones occupy about an eighth of the sample.

This receptor chain uses TRBV7-2 and TRBJ1-2; 11 bases in the junction line up with TRBD1. The material sequenced was blood. The receptor was derived from a man younger than 35 in good health. In nucleotide form, the sequence is TGTGCCAGCAGCACCGGACAGGGGGCTCGAAGTGGCTACACCTTC. Translated, this gives CASSTGQGARSGYTF.